Listed below are T cell receptor beta chains from one sample, sequenced in a study of CD8 T cells in ankylosing spondylitis. TCRdb passed the 5' RACE reads through MiXCR, listing each CDR3 protein once. The sample lists 700,000 or so distinct CDR3 sequences; around 17% were seen once. The sequenced material came from blood, either unsorted or a sorted T cell fraction (not recorded which). All receptors derive from a male donor with ankylosing spondylitis. Both conserved end residues are part of each CDR3. Fields, in order: D gene, J gene, V gene, clone size, CDR3 protein, CDR3 DNA. A D gene is named only where the DNA matches it firmly. The size entry is marked missing in some rows and otherwise reads once, few, many or a size class.

d_call: TRBD2; j_call: TRBJ2-3; v_call: TRBV5-6; clone_size: few; cdr3_aa: CASSPSSSGSTDTQYF; cdr3_nt: TGTGCCAGCAGCCCCTCGTCTAGCGGAAGCACAGATACGCAGTATTTT
d_call: TRBD1; j_call: TRBJ2-5; v_call: TRBV29-1; clone_size: NA; cdr3_aa: CSVDAGQGQETQYF; cdr3_nt: TGCAGCGTTGACGCAGGACAGGGACAAGAGACCCAGTACTTC
d_call: NA; j_call: TRBJ2-4; v_call: TRBV11-2; clone_size: few; cdr3_aa: CASSFPNRGQYF; cdr3_nt: TGTGCCAGCAGCTTTCCGAATCGGGGGCAGTACTTC
d_call: NA; j_call: TRBJ2-1; v_call: TRBV5-1; clone_size: few; cdr3_aa: CASSPRPSYNEQFF; cdr3_nt: TGCGCCAGCAGCCCCCGTCCGTCCTACAATGAGCAGTTCTTC
d_call: TRBD1; j_call: TRBJ2-7; v_call: TRBV4-3; clone_size: few; cdr3_aa: CASSQGVGGGDEQYF; cdr3_nt: TGCGCCAGCAGCCAAGGGGTAGGGGGCGGAGACGAGCAGTACTTC
d_call: NA; j_call: TRBJ1-5; v_call: TRBV12-3/TRBV12-4; clone_size: many; cdr3_aa: CASSFAGSNQPQHF; cdr3_nt: TGTGCCAGCAGTTTTGCAGGGAGCAATCAGCCCCAGCATTTT
d_call: NA; j_call: TRBJ2-2; v_call: TRBV7-2; clone_size: few; cdr3_aa: CASSFVGSGTGELFF; cdr3_nt: TGTGCCAGCAGCTTCGTCGGGAGTGGCACCGGGGAGCTGTTTTTT
d_call: TRBD1; j_call: TRBJ2-2; v_call: TRBV27; clone_size: NA; cdr3_aa: CASSLLQGSGELFF; cdr3_nt: TGTGCCAGCAGTCTCCTACAGGGGTCCGGGGAGCTGTTTTTT
d_call: TRBD1; j_call: TRBJ1-2; v_call: TRBV5-4; clone_size: NA; cdr3_aa: CASSPTGAQGGYTF; cdr3_nt: TGTGCCAGCAGCCCCACAGGGGCTCAGGGTGGCTACACCTTC
d_call: NA; j_call: TRBJ2-1; v_call: TRBV28; clone_size: NA; cdr3_aa: CASRLGGSYNEQFF; cdr3_nt: TGTGCCAGCAGGCTAGGGGGCTCCTACAATGAGCAGTTCTTC
d_call: NA; j_call: TRBJ1-5; v_call: TRBV20-1; clone_size: few; cdr3_aa: CSARDLGIRSNQPQHF; cdr3_nt: TGCAGTGCTAGAGATCTGGGCATTCGTAGCAATCAGCCCCAGCATTTT
d_call: TRBD1; j_call: TRBJ1-2; v_call: TRBV5-1; clone_size: NA; cdr3_aa: CASSFRGDDYGYTF; cdr3_nt: TGCGCCAGCAGCTTCAGGGGGGACGACTATGGCTACACCTTC
d_call: NA; j_call: TRBJ2-6; v_call: TRBV7-8; clone_size: NA; cdr3_aa: CASTSANSGANVLTF; cdr3_nt: TGTGCCAGCACCTCAGCCAACTCTGGGGCCAACGTCCTGACTTTC
d_call: TRBD1; j_call: TRBJ1-3; v_call: TRBV7-9; clone_size: NA; cdr3_aa: CASRRTGTGTSGNTIYF; cdr3_nt: TGTGCCAGCAGACGAACCGGGACAGGGACTTCTGGAAACACCATATATTTT
d_call: TRBD2; j_call: TRBJ2-3; v_call: TRBV11-3; clone_size: NA; cdr3_aa: CASSSPGTSDTDTQYF; cdr3_nt: TGTGCCAGCAGCTCTCCCGGGACTAGCGACACAGATACGCAGTATTTT
d_call: NA; j_call: TRBJ1-2; v_call: TRBV5-1; clone_size: NA; cdr3_aa: CASSLTDGRADYGYTF; cdr3_nt: TGCGCCAGCAGCTTGACGGACGGCCGAGCGGACTATGGCTACACCTTC
d_call: TRBD2; j_call: TRBJ2-2; v_call: TRBV29-1; clone_size: many; cdr3_aa: CSVEGSGRNSPRELFF; cdr3_nt: TGCAGCGTTGAAGGGAGCGGGAGGAACTCCCCCCGGGAGCTGTTTTTT
d_call: TRBD2; j_call: TRBJ2-3; v_call: TRBV11-2; clone_size: NA; cdr3_aa: CASTHAGTSVLRQYF; cdr3_nt: TGTGCCAGCACCCACGCCGGGACTAGCGTCCTTCGGCAGTATTTT
d_call: NA; j_call: TRBJ2-1; v_call: TRBV5-6; clone_size: once; cdr3_aa: CASSRGPPQSSYNEQFF; cdr3_nt: TGTGCCAGCAGTCGTGGACCCCCTCAGAGCTCCTACAATGAGCAGTTCTTC
d_call: NA; j_call: TRBJ2-3; v_call: TRBV20-1; clone_size: NA; cdr3_aa: CSADPGEVGADTQYF; cdr3_nt: TGCAGTGCTGACCCCGGCGAGGTCGGGGCGGATACGCAGTATTTT
d_call: TRBD1; j_call: TRBJ1-2; v_call: TRBV20-1; clone_size: NA; cdr3_aa: CSARPGQGVGYTF; cdr3_nt: TGCAGTGCTAGGCCGGGACAGGGTGTAGGCTACACCTTC
d_call: NA; j_call: TRBJ2-6; v_call: TRBV19; clone_size: NA; cdr3_aa: CASSTESGTGANVLTF; cdr3_nt: TGTGCCAGTAGTACCGAATCAGGGACTGGGGCCAACGTCCTGACTTTC
d_call: NA; j_call: TRBJ2-1; v_call: TRBV7-3; clone_size: few; cdr3_aa: CASSLTTVNEQFF; cdr3_nt: TGTGCCAGCAGCTTAACGACCGTCAATGAGCAGTTCTTC